This T cell receptor beta chain was retrieved from a study of blood T cell repertoires in COVID-19. About the research overall: T cells, B-cell-depleted T cells, or PBMCs provided the cDNA or gDNA that served as material.

Original analysis: Estimation of nucleated cell counts was performed using reference gene primer amplification. TCRdb's table, derived via immunoSEQ multiplex PCR, lists solely in-frame clones and lacks some. V and J calls and clone size come straight from that table; D and trimming were deduced from the DNA. The sample comprises 300,000 to 400,000 clones, about nine tenths of which are singletons, and roughly 6% rests with the top ten. Seattle's cohort entered during active infection and was followed longitudinally. This clone was recorded at least ten times. The CDR3 length is 14 residues. J was trimmed by 4 bases and V by 6 bases; bases with no gene match: 7. Germline CDR1 is MNHEY and CDR2 is SMNVEV (reference sequence).

The TCR sequence derives from a woman aged 45-60 years with COVID-19, enrolled during active disease. Sequenced sample: peripheral blood. The V gene is TRBV27, the J gene TRBJ1-1, with 8 nucleotides matching TRBD1. The CDR3 sequence is CASRIRTGPTEAFF. The CDR3 nucleotides read TGTGCCAGCAGGATCAGGACAGGGCCCACTGAAGCTTTCTTT.